This TCR beta chain was captured by sequencing in a study of blood T cell repertoires in COVID-19. The overall study: Italy, Spain and the United States were the sources of the convalescent and acute COVID-19 samples. Sample material is recorded as cDNA or gDNA derived from T cells, B-cell-depleted T cells, or PBMCs.

V lost 0 bases and J lost 1, with 12 bases in between. The length of the CDR3 is 16 residues. The germline CDR1 and CDR2 sequences are MNHGY and SVAAGI. In the authors' workflow: Researchers report that nucleated cell counts were estimated from reference gene primer amplification. Produced via immunoSEQ multiplex PCR; TCRdb's table is partial and in-frame only. From that table come the V and J calls and clone size; the DNA was used to work out D and trimming. The sample consists of some 96,000 clones, about 77% of them appearing once. The chain recombines TRBV6-9 with TRBJ1-1; D gene uncertain. Sequenced material: peripheral blood. The receptor comes from an older man with active or convalescent COVID-19. The CDR3 DNA reads as TGTGCCAGCAGTTATTCACCACGCGGCGAGAACACTGAAGCTTTCTTT. Protein sequence: CASSYSPRGENTEAFF.